This TCR beta chain is drawn from a study of T cells in Graves' hyperthyroidism and ophthalmopathy. Study context: Peripheral blood was obtained at initial diagnosis, preceding any treatment.

Authors of the study amplified TCR beta CDR3 regions from RNA transcripts. Primed by the HTBI set, a first-round RT-PCR was run on the TCR CDR3. TCRdb redid the calling of the multiplex PCR reads with MiXCR, one entry per CDR3 protein. The sample contains about 380,000 distinct CDR3 sequences, roughly 14% of which appear only once. Graves' hyperthyroidism showing no ophthalmopathy progression within 18 months was considered stable. Uncontrolled infection, other autoimmune disease, pregnancy and lactation each barred patients from inclusion. This CDR3 region has 13 residues. The germline V and J ends were trimmed by 0 bases and 0 bases, with 4 bases remaining between them. Germline V CDR1 and CDR2: DFQATT, SNEGSKA (reference sequence). Only a few counts were recorded for this clonotype.

Material for sequencing was blood. The chain uses TRBV20-1 and TRBJ2-3, with unresolved D. This TCR was sampled from a woman in her fifties or sixties with Graves' hyperthyroidism. The CDR3 DNA reads TGCAGTGCTAGAGATTACAGCACAGATACGCAGTATTTT. It translates to CSARDYSTDTQYF.